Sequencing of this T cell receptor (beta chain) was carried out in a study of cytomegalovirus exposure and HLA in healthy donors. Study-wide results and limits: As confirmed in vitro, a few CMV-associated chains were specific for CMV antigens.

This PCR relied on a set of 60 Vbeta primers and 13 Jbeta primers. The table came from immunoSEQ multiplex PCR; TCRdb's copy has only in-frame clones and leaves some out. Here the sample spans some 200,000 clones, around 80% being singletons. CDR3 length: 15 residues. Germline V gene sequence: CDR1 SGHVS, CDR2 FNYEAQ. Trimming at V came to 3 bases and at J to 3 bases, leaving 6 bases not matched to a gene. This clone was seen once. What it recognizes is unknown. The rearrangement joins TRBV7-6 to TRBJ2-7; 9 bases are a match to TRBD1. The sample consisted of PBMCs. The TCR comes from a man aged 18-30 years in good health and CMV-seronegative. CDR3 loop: CASSLRTGARYEQYF. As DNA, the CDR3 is TGTGCCAGCAGCTTGAGGACAGGGGCGCGCTACGAGCAGTACTTC.